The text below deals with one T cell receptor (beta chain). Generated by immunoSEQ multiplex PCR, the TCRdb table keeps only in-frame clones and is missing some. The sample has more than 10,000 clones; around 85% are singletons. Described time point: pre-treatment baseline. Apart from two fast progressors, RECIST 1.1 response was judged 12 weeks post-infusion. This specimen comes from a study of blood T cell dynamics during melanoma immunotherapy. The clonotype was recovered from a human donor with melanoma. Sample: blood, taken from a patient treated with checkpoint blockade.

CDR3 residues: CASSLGQFRGTDTQYF. CDR3 coding DNA: TGCGCCAGCAGCCTAGGACAGTTCAGGGGCACAGATACGCAGTATTTT. The chain joins TRBV5-1 to TRBJ2-3; D perhaps matches TRBD1 (6 bases). CDR1 is SGHRS, CDR2 YFSETQ, per germline. Trimming removed 4 bases at V and 1 base at J, with 16 bases between. CDR3 length: 16 amino acids.